The rows below give T cell receptor beta chains drawn from one sample of a study of cytomegalovirus exposure and HLA in healthy donors. Assay: immunoSEQ multiplex PCR; the TCRdb copy retains only in-frame clones and omits some. The sample lists 100,000 to 150,000 clones; approximately 90% were seen once. Sequenced sample: PBMCs. These receptors all stem from a woman in her late teens or twenties in good health and CMV-seronegative. Both conserved end residues are part of each CDR3. D genes are given only for firm matches. Size tells how often a clone was seen (once, few, many) or the class of an expanded clone, and some rows leave it out.

clone_size: NA; v_call: TRBV2; j_call: TRBJ1-2; d_call: NA; cdr3_nt: TGTGCCAGCAGTTTCAAAACTAACTATGGCTACACCTTC; cdr3_aa: CASSFKTNYGYTF
clone_size: NA; v_call: TRBV5-1; j_call: TRBJ2-1; d_call: NA; cdr3_nt: TGCGCCAGCAGCTTGGTAGTTAGCAATGAGCAGTTCTTC; cdr3_aa: CASSLVVSNEQFF
clone_size: NA; v_call: TRBV28; j_call: TRBJ1-4; d_call: NA; cdr3_nt: TGTGCCAGCAGTTTATGGAGAGGGGGAGACGAAAAACTGTTTTTT; cdr3_aa: CASSLWRGGDEKLFF
clone_size: NA; v_call: TRBV28; j_call: TRBJ2-2; d_call: TRBD2; cdr3_nt: TGTGCCAGCAGTTTACCCCTAGCGGGAGCGTCGGACACCGGGGAGCTGTTTTTT; cdr3_aa: CASSLPLAGASDTGELFF
clone_size: NA; v_call: TRBV11-3; j_call: TRBJ2-1; d_call: NA; cdr3_nt: TGTGCCAGCAGCTCGAAGGGGGGGTTGGGTGAGCAGTTCTTC; cdr3_aa: CASSSKGGLGEQFF
clone_size: once; v_call: TRBV9; j_call: TRBJ1-1; d_call: NA; cdr3_nt: TGTGCCAGCAGCGCGAGACAGTGGGAAAATGAAGCTTTCTTT; cdr3_aa: CASSARQWENEAFF
clone_size: medium-sized; v_call: TRBV19; j_call: TRBJ2-1; d_call: NA; cdr3_nt: TGTGCCAGTAGTATAGGGGAGACTACGAACAATGAGCAGTTCTTC; cdr3_aa: CASSIGETTNNEQFF
clone_size: NA; v_call: TRBV7-2; j_call: TRBJ2-1; d_call: NA; cdr3_nt: TGTGCCAGCAGCCCCAGGGGCGGGAGCTCCTACAATGAGCAGTTCTTC; cdr3_aa: CASSPRGGSSYNEQFF
clone_size: NA; v_call: TRBV28; j_call: TRBJ2-3; d_call: TRBD2; cdr3_nt: TGTGCCAGCAGTCCACTTTTTGCTAGCGGAGGAAACTTTAGCACAGATACGCAGTATTTT; cdr3_aa: CASSPLFASGGNFSTDTQYF
clone_size: once; v_call: TRBV5-8; j_call: TRBJ1-6; d_call: NA; cdr3_nt: TGTGCCAGCACTTCTAGGGGGTCCTATAATTCACCCCTCCACTTT; cdr3_aa: CASTSRGSYNSPLHF
clone_size: NA; v_call: TRBV23-1; j_call: TRBJ2-1; d_call: TRBD2; cdr3_nt: TGCGCCAGCACCACCGGGACTAGCGGGCCGAATGAGCAGTTCTTC; cdr3_aa: CASTTGTSGPNEQFF
clone_size: NA; v_call: TRBV5-4; j_call: TRBJ1-1; d_call: TRBD1; cdr3_nt: TGTGCCAGCAGCTTAGGGGGCGCGAGCACTGAAGCTTTCTTT; cdr3_aa: CASSLGGASTEAFF
clone_size: NA; v_call: TRBV10-3; j_call: TRBJ2-3; d_call: NA; cdr3_nt: TGTGCCATCGCTTATGACTCGCAAAGCACAGATACGCAGTATTTT; cdr3_aa: CAIAYDSQSTDTQYF
clone_size: NA; v_call: TRBV7-9; j_call: TRBJ2-5; d_call: NA; cdr3_nt: TGTGCCAGCAGCTTATTGACTGAAGAGACCCAGTACTTC; cdr3_aa: CASSLLTEETQYF
clone_size: NA; v_call: TRBV5-6; j_call: TRBJ2-5; d_call: NA; cdr3_nt: TGTGCCAGCAGCTTGGACAGGGTTGTGGAGACCCAGTACTTC; cdr3_aa: CASSLDRVVETQYF
clone_size: few; v_call: TRBV11-3; j_call: TRBJ2-7; d_call: NA; cdr3_nt: TGTGCCAGCAGCTTGCCGTTAGCGGATTTATCCTACGAGCAGTACTTC; cdr3_aa: CASSLPLADLSYEQYF
clone_size: NA; v_call: TRBV30; j_call: TRBJ2-1; d_call: NA; cdr3_nt: TGTGCCTGGAGCACGGACAGTAGAAGTGAGCAGTTCTTC; cdr3_aa: CAWSTDSRSEQFF
clone_size: NA; v_call: TRBV30; j_call: TRBJ2-3; d_call: TRBD2; cdr3_nt: TGTGCCTGGAGTTTGAGCGGGGAGTTGTCAGATACGCAGTATTTT; cdr3_aa: CAWSLSGELSDTQYF
clone_size: NA; v_call: TRBV6-1; j_call: TRBJ1-3; d_call: NA; cdr3_nt: TGTGCCAGCAGTGATCAGGGTGAGGGAAACACCATATATTTT; cdr3_aa: CASSDQGEGNTIYF
clone_size: NA; v_call: TRBV27; j_call: TRBJ1-2; d_call: NA; cdr3_nt: TGTGCCAGCGGATTGACGTGGGGGGTTTATACCTTC; cdr3_aa: CASGLTWGVYTF
clone_size: NA; v_call: TRBV11-3; j_call: TRBJ1-1; d_call: NA; cdr3_nt: TGTGCCAGCAGCTTAGTGGACATCTCTGAAGCTTTCTTT; cdr3_aa: CASSLVDISEAFF
clone_size: NA; v_call: TRBV5-4; j_call: TRBJ2-7; d_call: TRBD2; cdr3_nt: TGTGCCAGCAGCTTGGCGGGGGGGATGGGGGGCCCTCCCAATCGCGAGCAGTACTTC; cdr3_aa: CASSLAGGMGGPPNREQYF
clone_size: NA; v_call: TRBV7-9; j_call: TRBJ2-7; d_call: TRBD1; cdr3_nt: TGTGCCAGCAGCGGACGGACAGGGGAGTACGAGCAGTACTTC; cdr3_aa: CASSGRTGEYEQYF
clone_size: NA; v_call: TRBV7-8; j_call: TRBJ2-7; d_call: TRBD2; cdr3_nt: TGTGCCAGCAGCTCTCCGGTTAGCGGGCAGAGCTCCTACGAGCAGTACTTC; cdr3_aa: CASSSPVSGQSSYEQYF
clone_size: few; v_call: TRBV15; j_call: TRBJ1-6; d_call: NA; cdr3_nt: TGTGCCACCAGCAGAGGCCCGGGATCCCTCGGGAATTCACCCCTCCACTTT; cdr3_aa: CATSRGPGSLGNSPLHF
clone_size: once; v_call: TRBV5-1; j_call: TRBJ2-3; d_call: TRBD1; cdr3_nt: TGCGCCAGCAGCCGAGGACAGGGGTCGACAGATACGCAGTATTTT; cdr3_aa: CASSRGQGSTDTQYF
clone_size: NA; v_call: TRBV27; j_call: TRBJ2-3; d_call: NA; cdr3_nt: TGTGCCAGCAGTTCCCCCGGGGAGCAGTATTTT; cdr3_aa: CASSSPGEQYF
clone_size: NA; v_call: TRBV4-3; j_call: TRBJ1-1; d_call: NA; cdr3_nt: TGCGCCAGCAGCCAAGCAGACGGGGTAGGTGAAGCTTTCTTT; cdr3_aa: CASSQADGVGEAFF
clone_size: NA; v_call: TRBV4-3; j_call: TRBJ2-1; d_call: NA; cdr3_nt: TGCGCCAGCAGCCAAGATCGGCTTGGGTCGGGGGAGCAGTTCTTC; cdr3_aa: CASSQDRLGSGEQFF
clone_size: NA; v_call: TRBV7-2; j_call: TRBJ2-6; d_call: NA; cdr3_nt: TGTGCCAGCAGCTTACCAGGAACGGCTGGGGCCAACGTCCTGACTTTC; cdr3_aa: CASSLPGTAGANVLTF
clone_size: NA; v_call: TRBV5-1; j_call: TRBJ2-5; d_call: TRBD1; cdr3_nt: TGCGCCAGCAGCACAAGCGGGACAGGGGTAGAGACCCAGTACTTC; cdr3_aa: CASSTSGTGVETQYF
clone_size: NA; v_call: TRBV18; j_call: TRBJ1-5; d_call: NA; cdr3_nt: TGTGCCAGCTCACCCGACAGAAATCAGCCCCAGCATTTT; cdr3_aa: CASSPDRNQPQHF
clone_size: NA; v_call: TRBV6-6; j_call: TRBJ1-1; d_call: TRBD1; cdr3_nt: TGTGCCAGCGGAGAGGGGGCGCGCAGCACTGAAGCTTTCTTT; cdr3_aa: CASGEGARSTEAFF
clone_size: NA; v_call: TRBV4-3; j_call: TRBJ2-7; d_call: TRBD1; cdr3_nt: TGCGCCAGCAGCCCGAGACAGGGAATCTACGAGCAGTACTTC; cdr3_aa: CASSPRQGIYEQYF
clone_size: few; v_call: TRBV9; j_call: TRBJ2-1; d_call: TRBD2; cdr3_nt: TGTGCCAGCAGCGTAGTGGCTAGCGGGGGTTTATACAATGAGCAGTTCTTC; cdr3_aa: CASSVVASGGLYNEQFF
clone_size: NA; v_call: TRBV10-2; j_call: TRBJ1-3; d_call: NA; cdr3_nt: TGCGCCAGCAGTGAATGGCAGGGCTCTGGAAACACCATATATTTT; cdr3_aa: CASSEWQGSGNTIYF
clone_size: NA; v_call: TRBV5-4; j_call: TRBJ2-7; d_call: NA; cdr3_nt: TGTGCCAGCAGCCTGCTAAATAGCGACTACGAGCAGTACTTC; cdr3_aa: CASSLLNSDYEQYF
clone_size: NA; v_call: TRBV18; j_call: TRBJ2-7; d_call: TRBD2; cdr3_nt: TGTGCCAGCTCGGGAAAGCGGGGGACCTACGAGCAGTACTTC; cdr3_aa: CASSGKRGTYEQYF
clone_size: NA; v_call: TRBV11-1; j_call: TRBJ2-6; d_call: NA; cdr3_nt: TGTGCCAGCAGCCCAGGAAGCTCTGGGGCCAACGTCCTGACTTTC; cdr3_aa: CASSPGSSGANVLTF
clone_size: NA; v_call: TRBV27; j_call: TRBJ1-1; d_call: NA; cdr3_nt: TGTGCCAGCAGTACGGGGGGGGGAAGGGACACTGAAGCTTTCTTT; cdr3_aa: CASSTGGGRDTEAFF
clone_size: NA; v_call: TRBV10-2; j_call: TRBJ1-2; d_call: NA; cdr3_nt: TGCGCCAGCCAGGGGTTTAACTATGGCTACACCTTC; cdr3_aa: CASQGFNYGYTF
clone_size: NA; v_call: TRBV25-1; j_call: TRBJ2-7; d_call: TRBD2; cdr3_nt: TGTGCCAGCAGTCCTCGGACTAGCGGGTACGAGCAGTACTTC; cdr3_aa: CASSPRTSGYEQYF
clone_size: NA; v_call: TRBV6-1; j_call: TRBJ2-1; d_call: TRBD1; cdr3_nt: TGTGCCAGCAGTGTGGACAGGGCGAATTACAATGAGCAGTTCTTC; cdr3_aa: CASSVDRANYNEQFF
clone_size: NA; v_call: TRBV4-1; j_call: TRBJ2-3; d_call: TRBD2; cdr3_nt: TGCGCCAGCAGCCAAGATCCCGGGGGGATCACAGATACGCAGTATTTT; cdr3_aa: CASSQDPGGITDTQYF
clone_size: NA; v_call: TRBV10-1; j_call: TRBJ2-7; d_call: TRBD2; cdr3_nt: TGCGCCGAATACCACAGGCGGGGGGGAAGTGGCGAGCAGTACTTC; cdr3_aa: CAEYHRRGGSGEQYF
clone_size: NA; v_call: TRBV6-8; j_call: TRBJ2-7; d_call: TRBD2; cdr3_nt: TGTGCCAGCACAGAGCGGGAGAATTTCTACGAGCAGTACTTC; cdr3_aa: CASTERENFYEQYF
clone_size: NA; v_call: TRBV19; j_call: TRBJ1-2; d_call: TRBD1; cdr3_nt: TGTGCCAGTACCGATTTGAGGGGCCCGCGACAGGGTGCCTATGGCTACACCTTC; cdr3_aa: CASTDLRGPRQGAYGYTF
clone_size: NA; v_call: TRBV7-9; j_call: TRBJ2-1; d_call: TRBD2; cdr3_nt: TGTGCCAGCAGCATTAGCGGGAGCAACAATGAGCAGTTCTTC; cdr3_aa: CASSISGSNNEQFF
clone_size: NA; v_call: TRBV7-9; j_call: TRBJ1-2; d_call: NA; cdr3_nt: TGTGCCAGCAGCCTGGACAGCTATGGCTACACCTTC; cdr3_aa: CASSLDSYGYTF
clone_size: NA; v_call: TRBV5-4; j_call: TRBJ2-4; d_call: TRBD2; cdr3_nt: TGTGCCAGCAGCTTGGCCGGGGGGGCCTCAAACATTCAGTACTTC; cdr3_aa: CASSLAGGASNIQYF
clone_size: NA; v_call: TRBV25-1; j_call: TRBJ2-3; d_call: NA; cdr3_nt: TGTGCCAGCAGTGAATTCTCTAGCGCTAGCACAGATACGCAGTATTTT; cdr3_aa: CASSEFSSASTDTQYF
clone_size: NA; v_call: TRBV28; j_call: TRBJ2-2; d_call: TRBD2; cdr3_nt: TGTGCCAGCAGTTACCCGGGACTAGCGGGCTGGGTGAACACCGGGGAGCTGTTTTTT; cdr3_aa: CASSYPGLAGWVNTGELFF
clone_size: NA; v_call: TRBV5-1; j_call: TRBJ2-7; d_call: TRBD1; cdr3_nt: TGCGCCAGCGGGGGACAGGACCCCTACGAGCAGTACTTC; cdr3_aa: CASGGQDPYEQYF